Presented here are 27 T cell receptor beta chains from one specimen sequenced in a study of blood T cells in healthy people across ages. The authors ran a second PCR of roughly 6 to 12 cycles using a sample-barcoded 5' primer and a J-beta primer mix. TCRdb used MiXCR to reprocess the 5' RACE reads, holding one entry per CDR3 protein. The table lists about 1.5 million distinct CDR3 sequences, under 55% of them singletons. Sequences were obtained from blood. These receptors all stem from a young woman in good health.

The chain employs TRBV7-8 and TRBJ2-3, with D perhaps matching TRBD2 (5 bases). From germline, CDR1 is SGHVS and CDR2 FQNEAQ. V lost 1 base and J 8 bases, leaving 10 bases between the germline ends. CDR3 length equals 13 residues. This chain's CDR3 is CASSLELAATQYF. The CDR3 DNA follows: TGTGCCAGCAGCTTAGAGCTAGCAGCTACGCAGTATTTT.

In this sample, this clonotype turned up a few times. This sequence joins TRBV20-1 and TRBJ2-7; either TRBD1 or TRBD2 may fit D (5 bases each). Trimming removed 7 bases at V and 2 bases at J, with 15 bases between. CDR1 DFQATT and CDR2 SNEGSKA come from the germline V gene (reference sequence). The CDR3 totals 13 residues. The CDR3 loop is CSVTGRLTYEQYF. The CDR3 DNA is TGCAGTGTTACGGGACGGTTGACCTACGAGCAGTACTTC.

There are a few counts of this clonotype. This chain connects TRBV27 to TRBJ2-3; D is perhaps TRBD2 (6 bases). The CDR3 runs to 14 residues. Germline lookup yields CDR1 MNHEY and CDR2 SMNVEV (reference sequence). V dropped 4 bases and J dropped 4 bases, with 12 bases sitting between them. Here the CDR3 reads CASSSGGEADTQYF. In DNA form, the CDR3 reads TGTGCCAGCAGTTCCGGCGGGGAGGCAGATACGCAGTATTTT.

The CDR3 nucleotides are TGTGCCAGCAGCTCCATTAGCGGGAGACAGTACGAGCAGTACTTC. This translates into CASSSISGRQYEQYF. This chain joins TRBV7-8 and TRBJ2-7, with 9 bases lining up with TRBD2. The CDR3 runs 15 residues. From germline, CDR1 is SGHVS and CDR2 FQNEAQ. Unmatched junction bases numbered 8, after V lost 4 bases and J lost 4 bases.

CDR3 residues: CASSILGDSLKEQFF. The CDR3 DNA is TGTGCCAGCAGCATCCTCGGGGACTCCCTCAAGGAGCAGTTCTTC. The rearrangement joins TRBV6-7 to TRBJ2-1; maybe TRBD2 (6 bases). TRBV6-7 is treated as an ORF (open reading frame) with a function not yet certain. The germline V and J ends were trimmed by 6 bases and 10 bases, with 22 bases remaining between them. The CDR3 consists of 15 residues.

At least ten counts were recorded for this clonotype. The gene calls are TRBV7-3 and TRBJ2-5; 8 nucleotides align to TRBD2. The CDR3 sequence is 15 residues long. V lost 5 bases, J lost 11 bases, and 16 bases stayed unmatched. Looked up from germline, CDR1 is SGHTA and CDR2 is FQGTGA. CDR3 in DNA: TGTGCCAGCAGCCTCAACGTAGCGGGAAGAGATGAGCAGTACTTC. This encodes CASSLNVAGRDEQYF. The whole variable domain, filled in from reference TRBV7-3 and TRBJ2-5, reads GAGVSQTPSNKVTEKGKYVELRCDPISGHTALYWYRQSLGQGPEFLIYFQGTGAADDSGLPNDRFFAVRPEGSVSTLKIQRTERGDSAVYLCASSLNVAGRDEQYFGPGTRLLVL.

The chain recombines TRBV29-1 with TRBJ1-2; D is undetermined. CDR1 and CDR2 (germline): SQVTM, ANQGSEA. V lost 4 bases to trimming and J lost 5 bases, with 14 bases between them. This CDR3 spans 13 amino acids. CDR3 DNA: TGCAGCGTTGCACAACCGGGCGGGTATGGCTACACCTTC. It is translated as CSVAQPGGYGYTF.

The CDR3: CASSDPSRASYEQYF. CDR3 nucleotide sequence: TGTGCCAGCAGTGATCCGAGCAGAGCCTCCTACGAGCAGTACTTC. The chain uses TRBV25-1 and TRBJ2-7; no firm D call. Trimming cost V 3 bases and J 0 bases, with 12 bases left between them. Germline loops: CDR1 MGHDK, CDR2 SYGVNS. This CDR3 has 15 amino acids.

The table lists this clonotype with a few counts. The gene calls are TRBV7-9 and TRBJ1-1, with D possibly matching TRBD1 (5 bases). Trimming cost V 3 bases and J 11 bases, with 13 bases left between them. The CDR3 extends over 12 amino acids. CDR1 is SEHNR, CDR2 FQNEAQ, per germline (reference sequence). The CDR3 bases are TGTGCCAGCAGCTTCGCCGCGGGGGTGGCTTTCTTT. As protein: CASSFAAGVAFF.

Turning to this clonotype: The missing conserved phenylalanine or tryptophan at the end of this CDR3 makes a read error likely. The DNA is omitted, as the CDR3 cannot be located on it reliably, and the CDR3 follows TCRdb's listing. The rearrangement joins TRBV28 to TRBJ1-1; the table calls TRBD1, which could not be checked here. CDR1 is MDHEN, CDR2 SYDVKM, per germline. The CDR3 is 13 residues long, counting both termini. The CDR3 reads CANVRGVDTEPFC.

The chain has TRBV10-3 and TRBJ1-2; D is possibly TRBD1 (6 bases). Germline assignment: CDR1 ENHRY and CDR2 SYGVKD. The CDR3 totals 14 residues. V was trimmed by 4 bases and J by 7 bases, leaving 16 bases between them. Here the CDR3 DNA reads TGTGCCATCAGTGTAAGAGCCCCACAGGGTGGCTACACCTTC. Encoded protein: CAISVRAPQGGYTF.

This clonotype was observed a handful of times. This chain joins TRBV28 and TRBJ2-3; 9 bases line up with TRBD2. Trimming took 5 bases from V and 4 from J; bases not matched to a gene: 7. The CDR3 has 15 residues. In germline, CDR1 is MDHEN, CDR2 SYDVKM. The CDR3 sequence is CASSPVAGAADTQYF. The CDR3 DNA sequence: TGTGCCAGCAGTCCGGTAGCGGGAGCGGCAGATACGCAGTATTTT.

This clonotype was seen a few times. The V call is TRBV6-2 or TRBV6-3, the J call TRBJ2-3; the match to TRBD2 covers 8 bases. CDR1 is MNHEY, CDR2 SVGEGT, per germline. The V and J ends lost 3 bases and 1 base, in that order; junction bases with no gene match: 9. The CDR3 runs to 17 residues. The CDR3 region has the DNA TGTGCCAGCAGTTATCTTTCCCTAGCGGGCCGCACAGATACGCAGTATTTT. It is translated as CASSYLSLAGRTDTQYF.

This chain links TRBV20-1 with TRBJ2-1, with 11 bases identical to TRBD2. The CDR3 is made up of 14 amino acids. Germline CDR1 reads DFQATT; CDR2 reads SNEGSKA (reference sequence). The junction had 11 bases not matched to a gene; V was cut back by 4 bases and J by 12 bases. The CDR3 bases are TGCAGTGCTACACCGGGACTAGCGGCCGTCCGGCAGTTCTTC. Protein: CSATPGLAAVRQFF.

The genes are TRBV15 and TRBJ2-5; the match to TRBD1 covers 9 bases. This CDR3 comprises 15 residues. V shed 3 bases, J shed 4 bases, and the junction held 6 bases outside the gene matches. Germline-derived CDR1 and CDR2 are LNHNV and YYDKDF (reference sequence). The CDR3 DNA follows: TGTGCCACCAGCAGGGGGGACAGGGATCGAGAGACCCAGTACTTC. Amino acid sequence: CATSRGDRDRETQYF.

This clonotype was counted between two and nine times. The chain has TRBV2 and TRBJ2-6; no firm D call. Trimming took 0 bases from V and 0 from J, leaving 6 bases between them. This CDR3 comprises 16 residues. Germline V gene sequence: CDR1 SNHLY, CDR2 FYNNEI. The CDR3 bases are TGTGCCAGCAGTGAAGCGTCGTTCTCTGGGGCCAACGTCCTGACTTTC. Amino acids: CASSEASFSGANVLTF. Combining the CDR3 with reference TRBV2 and TRBJ2-6 gives the whole variable domain EPEVTQTPSHQVTQMGQEVILRCVPISNHLYFYWYRQILGQKVEFLVSFYNNEISEKSEIFDDQFSVERPDGSNFTLKIRSTKLEDSAMYFCASSEASFSGANVLTFGAGSRLTVL.

This clonotype occurred many times. The rearrangement links TRBV9 to TRBJ2-4; 7 nucleotides match TRBD1. This CDR3 spans 13 amino acids. Germline assignment: CDR1 SGDLS and CDR2 YYNGEE. V dropped 3 bases and J dropped 8; count of bases not matched to a gene: 5. The CDR3 DNA is TGTGCCAGCAGCGCTGGGGACAGAGACATTCAGTACTTC. This gives the protein CASSAGDRDIQYF. Together with reference TRBV9 and TRBJ2-4, the CDR3 gives the full variable domain: DSGVTQTPKHLITATGQRVTLRCSPRSGDLSVYWYQQSLDQGLQFLIQYYNGEERAKGNILERFSAQQFPDLHSELNLSSLELGDSALYFCASSAGDRDIQYFGAGTRLSVL.

V usage is TRBV10-3 and J usage is TRBJ2-3, with no clear D. The V gene's germline CDR1 is ENHRY and CDR2 SYGVKD. This CDR3 spans 13 amino acids. Trimming cost V 2 bases and J 2 bases, with 5 bases left between them. The CDR3 region has the DNA TGTGCCATCAGTGAGGGCGTCACAGATACGCAGTATTTT. Translating it yields CAISEGVTDTQYF.

This sequence joins TRBV6-5 and TRBJ1-1; D is unclear. V lost 7 bases, J lost 1 base, and 13 bases lay in between. Germline-derived CDR1 and CDR2 are MNHEY and SVGAGI. The CDR3 is 14 residues long. The chain's CDR3 is CASTSWTGNTEAFF. As DNA, the CDR3 is TGTGCCAGCACCTCCTGGACGGGGAACACTGAAGCTTTCTTT.

This clonotype was observed a few times. V gene TRBV4-3 combines with J gene TRBJ2-4; D gene ambiguous. V lost 0 bases, J lost 0 bases, and 12 bases lay in between. Germline CDR1 LGHNA, CDR2 YSLEER. The CDR3 sequence is 17 residues long. CDR3 residues: CASSQDPLTLAKNIQYF. For the CDR3, the DNA is TGCGCCAGCAGCCAAGATCCCCTCACTCTAGCCAAAAACATTCAGTACTTC.

Turning to this clonotype: An end of the junction differs from the germline gene, which may be a read error. The genes are TRBV28 and TRBJ2-5; 8 nucleotides agree with TRBD1. This CDR3 region has 15 residues. Per germline, CDR1 MDHEN and CDR2 SYDVKM. CDR3 loop: CTSSNRDRIQETQYF. The CDR3 bases are TGTACCAGCAGCAACCGGGACAGGATCCAAGAGACCCAGTACTTC.

This chain joins TRBV20-1 and TRBJ2-3; D is perhaps TRBD1 or TRBD2 (6 bases each). Trimming removed 3 bases from V and 10 bases from J, with 11 bases in between. Germline V lookup: CDR1 DFQATT, CDR2 SNEGSKA (reference sequence). The CDR3 spans 11 residues. In DNA form, the CDR3 reads TGCAGTGCTAGTAAGGGGGGTGCGCAGTATTTT. It is translated as CSASKGGAQYF.

This clonotype was observed a few times. The V call is TRBV13, the J call TRBJ1-2; 8 positions match TRBD1. The CDR3 contains 16 residues. The germline gives CDR1 PRHDT, CDR2 FYEKMQ (reference sequence). J was trimmed by 4 bases and V by 5 bases; bases with no gene match: 12. CDR3 loop: CASSPAGQGAIYGYTF. The CDR3 bases are TGTGCCAGCAGCCCCGCCGGACAGGGAGCAATCTATGGCTACACCTTC.

V and J are TRBV12-3 or TRBV12-4 and TRBJ2-2; 9 nucleotides agree with TRBD2. The CDR3 loop spans 17 amino acids. The junction had 10 bases not matched to a gene; V was cut back by 5 bases and J by 3 bases. The CDR3 DNA follows: TGTGCCAGCAGTCCTTATGGCGGGGGGGCCGACACCGGGGAGCTGTTTTTT. Its translation is CASSPYGGGADTGELFF.

The chain couples TRBV7-2 to TRBJ1-4, with D unresolved. The CDR3 length is 13 residues. The germline gives CDR1 SGHTA, CDR2 FQGNSA. Trimming left V 5 bases short and J 6 bases short, with 10 bases between. The CDR3 sequence: CASSRERYEKLFF. The CDR3 nucleotides read TGTGCCAGCAGCCGGGAGAGATATGAAAAACTGTTTTTT.

J is TRBJ2-4 and V is TRBV20-1; TRBD2 agrees at 8 bases. The CDR3 covers 16 residues. Germline assignment: CDR1 DFQATT and CDR2 SNEGSKA (reference sequence). J lost 0 bases, V lost 6 bases, and 10 bases had no gene match. The CDR3 is CSAGRGLAGAKNIQYF. In DNA form, the CDR3 reads TGCAGTGCCGGTCGAGGACTAGCTGGAGCCAAAAACATTCAGTACTTC.

This clonotype was observed many times. This sequence joins TRBV29-1 and TRBJ2-1, with TRBD2 matching 7 bases. Germline loops: CDR1 SQVTM, CDR2 ANQGSEA. The trim removed 4 bases at V and 2 bases at J, leaving 2 bases unmatched. The CDR3 has 13 residues. The CDR3: CSVAAGAYNEQFF. CDR3 coding DNA: TGCAGCGTTGCGGCGGGAGCCTACAATGAGCAGTTCTTC.